This TCR beta chain originates from a study of radiation and T cells in renal cell carcinoma. CDR1 SGHTA and CDR2 FQGNSA come from the germline V gene. The V segment lost 4 bases and the J segment 4 bases; nucleotides outside the gene matches: 8. The CDR3 sequence is 16 residues long. Here immunoSEQ multiplex PCR was the method, and the copy in TCRdb shows in-frame clones only, minus some. Here the sample spans 100,000 to 150,000 clones, 65% to 85% being singletons. Time point denoted: blood 2 weeks post-SBRT. Treatment denoted: 15 Gy SBRT to primary tumor, nephrectomy 4 weeks later. The gene calls are TRBV7-2 and TRBJ2-3; TRBD2 matches 10 bases. This sequence originates from a man aged 50 to 59 with renal cell carcinoma. Specimen: blood, collected from a patient whose treatment included radiotherapy and nephrectomy. The CDR3 DNA reads as TGTGCCAGCAGCTACAGCGGGGGGGCCGAATCAGATACGCAGTATTTT. Protein sequence: CASSYSGGAESDTQYF.